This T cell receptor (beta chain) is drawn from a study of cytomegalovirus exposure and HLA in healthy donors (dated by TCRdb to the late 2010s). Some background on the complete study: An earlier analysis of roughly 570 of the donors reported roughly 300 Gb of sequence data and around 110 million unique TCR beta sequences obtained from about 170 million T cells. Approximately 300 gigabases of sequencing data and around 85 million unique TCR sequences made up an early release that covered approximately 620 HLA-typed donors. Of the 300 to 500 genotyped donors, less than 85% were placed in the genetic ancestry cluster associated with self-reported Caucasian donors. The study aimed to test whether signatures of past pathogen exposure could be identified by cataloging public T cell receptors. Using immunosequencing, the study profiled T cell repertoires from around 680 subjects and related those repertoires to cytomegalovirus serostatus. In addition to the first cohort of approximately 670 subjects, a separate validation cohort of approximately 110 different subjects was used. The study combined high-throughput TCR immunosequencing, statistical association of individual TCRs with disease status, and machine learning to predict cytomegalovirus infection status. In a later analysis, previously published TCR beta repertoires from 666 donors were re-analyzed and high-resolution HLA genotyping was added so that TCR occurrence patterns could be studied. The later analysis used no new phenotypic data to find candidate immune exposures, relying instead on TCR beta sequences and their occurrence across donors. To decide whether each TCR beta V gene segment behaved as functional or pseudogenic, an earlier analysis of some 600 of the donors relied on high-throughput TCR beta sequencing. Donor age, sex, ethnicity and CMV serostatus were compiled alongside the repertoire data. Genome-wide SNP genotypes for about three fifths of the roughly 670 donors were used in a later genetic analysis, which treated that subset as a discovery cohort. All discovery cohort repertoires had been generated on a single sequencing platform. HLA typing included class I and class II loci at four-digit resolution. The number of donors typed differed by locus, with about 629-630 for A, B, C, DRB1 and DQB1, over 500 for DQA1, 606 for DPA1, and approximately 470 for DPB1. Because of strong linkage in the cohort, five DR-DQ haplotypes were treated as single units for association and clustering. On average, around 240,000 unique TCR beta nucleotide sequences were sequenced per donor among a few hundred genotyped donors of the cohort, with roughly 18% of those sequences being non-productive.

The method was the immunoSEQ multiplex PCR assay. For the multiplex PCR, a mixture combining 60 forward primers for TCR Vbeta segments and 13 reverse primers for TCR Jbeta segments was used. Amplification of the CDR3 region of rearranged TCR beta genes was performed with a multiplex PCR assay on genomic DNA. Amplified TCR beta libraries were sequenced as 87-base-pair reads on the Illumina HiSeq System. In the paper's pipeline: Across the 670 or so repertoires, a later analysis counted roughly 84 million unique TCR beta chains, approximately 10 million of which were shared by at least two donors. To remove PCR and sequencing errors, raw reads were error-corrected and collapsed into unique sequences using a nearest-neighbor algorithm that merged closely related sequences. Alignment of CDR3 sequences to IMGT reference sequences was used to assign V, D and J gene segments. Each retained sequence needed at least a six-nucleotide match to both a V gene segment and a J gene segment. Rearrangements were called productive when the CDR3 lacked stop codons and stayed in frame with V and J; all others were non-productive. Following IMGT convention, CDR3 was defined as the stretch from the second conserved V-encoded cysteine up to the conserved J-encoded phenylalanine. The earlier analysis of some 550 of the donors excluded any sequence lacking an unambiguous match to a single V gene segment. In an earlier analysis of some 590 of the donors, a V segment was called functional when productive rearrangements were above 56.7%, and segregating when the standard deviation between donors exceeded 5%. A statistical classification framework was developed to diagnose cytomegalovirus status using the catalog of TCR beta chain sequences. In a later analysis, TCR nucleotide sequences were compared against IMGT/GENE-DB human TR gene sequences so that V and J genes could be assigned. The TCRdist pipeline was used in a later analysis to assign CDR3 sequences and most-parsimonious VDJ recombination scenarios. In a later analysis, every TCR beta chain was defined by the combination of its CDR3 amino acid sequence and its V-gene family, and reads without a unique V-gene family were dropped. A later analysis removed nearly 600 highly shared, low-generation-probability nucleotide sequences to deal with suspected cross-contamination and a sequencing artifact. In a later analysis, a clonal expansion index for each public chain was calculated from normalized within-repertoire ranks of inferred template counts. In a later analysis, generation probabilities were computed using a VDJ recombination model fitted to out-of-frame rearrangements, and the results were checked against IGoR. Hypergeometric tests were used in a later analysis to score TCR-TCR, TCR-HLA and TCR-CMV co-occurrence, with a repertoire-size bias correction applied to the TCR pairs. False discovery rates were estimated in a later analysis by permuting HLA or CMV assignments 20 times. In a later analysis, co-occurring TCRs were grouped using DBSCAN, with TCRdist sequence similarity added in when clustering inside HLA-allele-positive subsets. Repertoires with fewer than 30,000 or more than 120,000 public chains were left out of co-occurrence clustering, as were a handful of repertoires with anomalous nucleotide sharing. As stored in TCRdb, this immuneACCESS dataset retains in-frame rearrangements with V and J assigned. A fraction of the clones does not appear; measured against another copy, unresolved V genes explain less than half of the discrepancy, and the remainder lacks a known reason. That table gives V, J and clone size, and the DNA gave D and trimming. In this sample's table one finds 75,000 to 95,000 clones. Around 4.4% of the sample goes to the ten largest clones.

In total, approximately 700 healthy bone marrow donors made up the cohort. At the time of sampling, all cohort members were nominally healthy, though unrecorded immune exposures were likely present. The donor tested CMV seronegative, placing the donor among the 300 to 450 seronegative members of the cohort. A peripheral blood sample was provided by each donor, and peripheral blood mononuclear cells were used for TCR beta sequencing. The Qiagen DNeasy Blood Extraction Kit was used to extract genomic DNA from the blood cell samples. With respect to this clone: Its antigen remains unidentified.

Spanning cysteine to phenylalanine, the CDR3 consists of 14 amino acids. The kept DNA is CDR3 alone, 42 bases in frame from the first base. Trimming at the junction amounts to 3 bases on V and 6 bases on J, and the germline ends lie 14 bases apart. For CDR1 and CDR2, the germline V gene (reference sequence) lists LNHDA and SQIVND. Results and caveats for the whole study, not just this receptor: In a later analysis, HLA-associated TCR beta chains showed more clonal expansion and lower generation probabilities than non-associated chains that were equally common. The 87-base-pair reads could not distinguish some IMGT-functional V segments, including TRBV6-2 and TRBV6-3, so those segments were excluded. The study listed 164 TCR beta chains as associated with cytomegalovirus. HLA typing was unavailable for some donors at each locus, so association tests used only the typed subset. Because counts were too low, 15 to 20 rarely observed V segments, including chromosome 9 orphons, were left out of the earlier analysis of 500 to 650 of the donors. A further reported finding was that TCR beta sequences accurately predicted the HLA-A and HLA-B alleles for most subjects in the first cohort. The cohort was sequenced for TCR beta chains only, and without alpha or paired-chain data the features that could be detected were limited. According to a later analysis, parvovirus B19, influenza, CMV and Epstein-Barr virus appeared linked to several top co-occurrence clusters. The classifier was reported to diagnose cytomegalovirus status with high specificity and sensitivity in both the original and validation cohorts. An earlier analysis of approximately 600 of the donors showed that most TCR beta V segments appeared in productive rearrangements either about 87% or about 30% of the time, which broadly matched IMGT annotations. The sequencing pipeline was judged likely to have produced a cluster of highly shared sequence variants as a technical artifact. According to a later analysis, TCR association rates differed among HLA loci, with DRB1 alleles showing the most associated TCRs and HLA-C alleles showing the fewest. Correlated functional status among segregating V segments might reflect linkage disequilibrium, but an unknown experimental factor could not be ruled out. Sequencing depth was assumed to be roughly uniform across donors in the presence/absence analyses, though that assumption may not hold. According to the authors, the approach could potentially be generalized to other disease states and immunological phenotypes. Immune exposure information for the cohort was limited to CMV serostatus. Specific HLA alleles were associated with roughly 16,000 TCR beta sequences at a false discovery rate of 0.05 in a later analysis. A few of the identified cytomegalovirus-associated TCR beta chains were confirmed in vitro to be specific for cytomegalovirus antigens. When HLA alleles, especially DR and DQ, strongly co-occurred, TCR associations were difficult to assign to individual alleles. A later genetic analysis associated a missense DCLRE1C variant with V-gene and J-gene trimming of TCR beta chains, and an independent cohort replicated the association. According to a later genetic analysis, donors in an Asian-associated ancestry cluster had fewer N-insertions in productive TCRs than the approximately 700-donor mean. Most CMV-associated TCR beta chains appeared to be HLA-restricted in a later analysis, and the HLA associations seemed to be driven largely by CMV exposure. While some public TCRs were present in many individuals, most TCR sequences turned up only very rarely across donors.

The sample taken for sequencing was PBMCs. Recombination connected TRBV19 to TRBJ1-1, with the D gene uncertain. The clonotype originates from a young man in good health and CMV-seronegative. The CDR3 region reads CASSIDFGFAEAFF. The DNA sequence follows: TGTGCCAGTAGTATCGATTTCGGTTTTGCTGAAGCTTTCTTT.